The 2 T cell receptor beta chains presented below share a single source sample, sequenced in a study of blood T cell repertoires in COVID-19. Libraries were prepared by immunoSEQ multiplex PCR; TCRdb keeps only in-frame clonotypes and omits some of them. The sample yields some 120,000 clones, 70% to 80% seen once. The sample taken for sequencing was peripheral blood. The receptors come from a human donor in a cohort sampled during active COVID-19.

This chain connects TRBV4-2 to TRBJ2-1; 10 nucleotides align to TRBD2. V lost 0 bases and J lost 7; bases outside the gene matches: 6. CDR3 length equals 16 residues. CDR1 LGHNA and CDR2 YNFKEQ come from the germline V gene. The CDR3 sequence is CASSQDGGLAWNEQFF. The CDR3, as DNA: TGTGCCAGCAGCCAAGACGGGGGACTAGCGTGGAATGAGCAGTTCTTC.

The chain couples TRBV24-1 to TRBJ1-1; D perhaps matches TRBD1 (5 bases). Per the germline V gene, CDR1 is KGHDR and CDR2 is SFDVKD. The V and J ends lost 5 bases and 4 bases respectively, with 10 bases between them. The length of the CDR3 is 13 residues. The CDR3 loop reads CATSVGEGTEAFF. The CDR3 region has the DNA TGTGCCACCAGTGTAGGGGAGGGCACTGAAGCTTTCTTT.